This TCR beta chain was recovered during a study of blood T cells in healthy people across ages. Regarding the study as a whole: Across the age range, TCR beta diversity per million T cells fell in a roughly linear way.

In the case of this clonotype: Antigen: not known.

The CDR3 spans 14 residues. Primers used in a second PCR of roughly 6 to 12 cycles were a sample-barcoded 5' primer and a J-beta primer mix. TCRdb re-called the 5' RACE reads with MiXCR, one entry per CDR3 protein. The sample has around 780,000 distinct CDR3 sequences, roughly 25% seen once; the top ten hold roughly 3.1%. The data also belong to a second study, concerning T cells of mothers and their children. According to that study: For unrelated pairs as for related ones, thymic selection shapes TCR recombination output similarly. Biologically related mothers and children overlapped slightly more than unrelated pairs, a non-significant difference.

This receptor was obtained from a boy between 5 and 17 years old in good health. The chain uses TRBV21-1 and TRBJ2-7; whether TRBD2, the table's D call, matches the DNA was not checked. TRBV21-1 is tagged as a pseudogene. Sequenced input: blood. The CDR3 here is CASSREGVQNEQYF. CDR3 bases: TGTGCCAGCAGCAGGGAAGGCGTTCAAAACGAGCAGTACTTC.